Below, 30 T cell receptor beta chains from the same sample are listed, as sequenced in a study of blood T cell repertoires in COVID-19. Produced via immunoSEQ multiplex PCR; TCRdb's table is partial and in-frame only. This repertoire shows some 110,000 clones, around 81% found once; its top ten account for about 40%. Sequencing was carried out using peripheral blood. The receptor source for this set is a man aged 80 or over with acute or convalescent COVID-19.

CDR3 nucleotides: TGTGCCAGCAGCCCGGGACAGGGGCAGTACTTC. This encodes CASSPGQGQYF. The rearrangement uses TRBV11-3 and TRBJ2-7; 9 nucleotides agree with TRBD1. J lost 9 bases, V lost 5 bases, and 2 bases had no gene match. Germline CDR1 SGHNT, CDR2 YENEEA. CDR3 length: 11 amino acids.

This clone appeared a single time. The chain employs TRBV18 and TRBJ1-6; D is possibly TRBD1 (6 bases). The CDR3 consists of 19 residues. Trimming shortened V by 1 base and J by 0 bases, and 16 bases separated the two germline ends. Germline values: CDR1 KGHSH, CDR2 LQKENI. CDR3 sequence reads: CASSPQGGAFSSYNSPLHF. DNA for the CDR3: TGTGCCAGCTCACCACAGGGGGGGGCGTTTAGCTCCTATAATTCACCCCTCCACTTT.

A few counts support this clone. CDR3 DNA: TGTGCCAGCTCACCGCGCACCGGGGAGCTGTTTTTT. This encodes CASSPRTGELFF. The V and J genes are TRBV18 and TRBJ2-2, with D unresolved. Trimming removed 3 bases at V and 4 bases at J, with 3 bases between. CDR1 and CDR2 (germline): KGHSH, LQKENI. CDR3 length: 12 amino acids.

Here the CDR3 DNA reads TGCGCCAGCAGCCATCAAGGACAGGGCGCTAACACTGAAGCTTTCTTT. Amino acid sequence: CASSHQGQGANTEAFF. This sequence joins TRBV5-1 and TRBJ1-1; TRBD1 matches at 8 bases. Germline assignment: CDR1 SGHRS and CDR2 YFSETQ. The CDR3 consists of 16 residues. V was pared by 4 bases and J by 2 bases, with 10 bases of the junction left unmatched.

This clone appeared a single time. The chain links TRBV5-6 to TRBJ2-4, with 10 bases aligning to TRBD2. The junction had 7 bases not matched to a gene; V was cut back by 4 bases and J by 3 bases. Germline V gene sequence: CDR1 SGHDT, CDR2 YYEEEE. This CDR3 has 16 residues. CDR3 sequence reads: CASSRGLAGVKNIQYF. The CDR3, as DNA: TGTGCCAGCAGCCGTGGGCTAGCGGGAGTCAAAAACATTCAGTACTTC.

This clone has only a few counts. The CDR3 DNA reads as TGTGCCAGCAGTATTCTGACAGGCTTGCAGCCCCAGCATTTT. Translated: CASSILTGLQPQHF. The rearrangement links TRBV2 to TRBJ1-5, with D possibly TRBD1 on 6 matching bases. Germline V gene lookup returns CDR1 SNHLY and CDR2 FYNNEI. The CDR3 consists of 14 residues. Trimming stripped 5 bases from V and 7 bases from J, with 15 bases between. The full variable domain, completed using reference TRBV2 and TRBJ1-5, is EPEVTQTPSHQVTQMGQEVILRCVPISNHLYFYWYRQILGQKVEFLVSFYNNEISEKSEIFDDQFSVERPDGSNFTLKIRSTKLEDSAMYFCASSILTGLQPQHFGDGTRLSIL.

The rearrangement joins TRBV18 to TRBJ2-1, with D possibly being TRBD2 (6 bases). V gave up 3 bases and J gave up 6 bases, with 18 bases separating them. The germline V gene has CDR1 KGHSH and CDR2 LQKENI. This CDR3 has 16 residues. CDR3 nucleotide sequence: TGTGCCAGCTCACCTAACCTAGCGACCCTAGCCAATGAGCAGTTCTTC. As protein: CASSPNLATLANEQFF.

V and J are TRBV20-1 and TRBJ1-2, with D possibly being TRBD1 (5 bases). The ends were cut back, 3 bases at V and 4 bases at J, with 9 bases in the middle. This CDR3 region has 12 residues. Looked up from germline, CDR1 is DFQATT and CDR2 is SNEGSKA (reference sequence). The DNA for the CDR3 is TGCAGTGCTAGTATCACAGGCTATGGCTACACCTTC. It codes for CSASITGYGYTF.

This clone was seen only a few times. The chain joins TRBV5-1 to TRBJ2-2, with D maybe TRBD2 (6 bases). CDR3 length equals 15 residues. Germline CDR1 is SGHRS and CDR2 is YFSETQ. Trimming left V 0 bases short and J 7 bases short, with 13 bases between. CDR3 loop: CASSLATGVSGELFF. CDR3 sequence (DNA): TGCGCCAGCAGCTTGGCCACGGGGGTGAGCGGGGAGCTGTTTTTT. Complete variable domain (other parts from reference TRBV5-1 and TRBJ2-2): KAGVTQTPRYLIKTRGQQVTLSCSPISGHRSVSWYQQTPGQGLQFLFEYFSETQRNKGNFPGRFSGRQFSNSRSEMNVSTLELGDSALYLCASSLATGVSGELFFGEGSRLTVL.

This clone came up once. CDR3 loop: CASSPSSIYNEQFF. In DNA, the CDR3 is TGTGCCAGCAGCCCCTCTAGTATCTACAATGAGCAGTTCTTC. This rearrangement joins TRBV14 to TRBJ2-1; D not certain. This CDR3 spans 14 amino acids. Germline V gene data show CDR1 as SGHDN and CDR2 as FVKESK. Trimming left V 4 bases short and J 3 bases short, with 10 bases between.

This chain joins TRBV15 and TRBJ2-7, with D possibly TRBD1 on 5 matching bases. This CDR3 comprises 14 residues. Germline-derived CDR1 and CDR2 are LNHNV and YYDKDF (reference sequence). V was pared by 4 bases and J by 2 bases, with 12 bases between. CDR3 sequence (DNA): TGTGCCACCAGCACTCGAGAACAGGCCTACGAGCAGTACTTC. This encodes CATSTREQAYEQYF.

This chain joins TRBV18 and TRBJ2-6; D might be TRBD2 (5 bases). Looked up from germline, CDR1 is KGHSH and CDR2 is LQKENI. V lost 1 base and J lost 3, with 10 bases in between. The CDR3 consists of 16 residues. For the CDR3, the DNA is TGTGCCAGCTCACCACGGAGCCGGGGTGGGGCCAACGTCCTGACTTTC. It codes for CASSPRSRGGANVLTF.

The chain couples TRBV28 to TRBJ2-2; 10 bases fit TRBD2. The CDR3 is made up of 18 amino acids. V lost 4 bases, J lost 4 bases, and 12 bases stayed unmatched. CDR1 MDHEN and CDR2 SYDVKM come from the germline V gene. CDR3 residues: CASSSVRLAGVSTGELFF. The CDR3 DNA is TGTGCCAGCAGTTCCGTTCGGCTAGCGGGAGTGAGCACCGGGGAGCTGTTTTTT.

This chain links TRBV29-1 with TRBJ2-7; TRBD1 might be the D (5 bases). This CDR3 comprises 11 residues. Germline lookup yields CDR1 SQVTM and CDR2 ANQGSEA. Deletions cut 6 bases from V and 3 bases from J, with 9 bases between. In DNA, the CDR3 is TGCAGCGTCAATCAGGGCTACGAGCAGTACTTC. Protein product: CSVNQGYEQYF.

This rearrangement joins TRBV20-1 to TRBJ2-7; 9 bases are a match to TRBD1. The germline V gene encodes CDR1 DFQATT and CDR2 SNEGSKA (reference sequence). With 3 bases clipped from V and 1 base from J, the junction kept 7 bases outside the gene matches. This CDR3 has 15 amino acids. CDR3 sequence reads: CSASFPGQGSYEQYF. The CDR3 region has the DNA TGCAGTGCTAGTTTTCCGGGACAGGGATCCTACGAGCAGTACTTC.

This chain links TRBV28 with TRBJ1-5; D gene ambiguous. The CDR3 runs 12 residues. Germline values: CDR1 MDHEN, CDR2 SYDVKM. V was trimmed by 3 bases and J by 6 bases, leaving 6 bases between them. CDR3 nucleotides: TGTGCCAGCAGTTTCCGAGCTCAGCCCCAGCATTTT. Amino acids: CASSFRAQPQHF.

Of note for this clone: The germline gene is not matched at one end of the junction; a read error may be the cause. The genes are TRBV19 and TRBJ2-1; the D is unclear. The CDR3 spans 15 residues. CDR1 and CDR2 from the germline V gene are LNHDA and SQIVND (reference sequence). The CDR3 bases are TGTGCCAGTAGTGTAGAACGCTACTCCTACAATGAGCAGTTCTTC. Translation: CASSVERYSYNEQFF.

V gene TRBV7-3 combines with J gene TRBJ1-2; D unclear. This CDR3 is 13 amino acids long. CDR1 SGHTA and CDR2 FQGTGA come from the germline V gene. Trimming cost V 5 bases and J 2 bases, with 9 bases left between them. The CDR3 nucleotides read TGTGCCAGCAGCCCCGGACTGAACTATGGCTACACCTTC. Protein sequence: CASSPGLNYGYTF.

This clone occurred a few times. CDR3 in amino acids: CASSPTDSGNTIYF. In nucleotides, the CDR3 is TGTGCCAGCTCACCGACTGACTCTGGAAACACCATATATTTT. The chain couples TRBV18 to TRBJ1-3; D is unclear. This CDR3 contains 14 residues. V was clipped by 3 bases and J by 0 bases, with 6 bases between them. Germline lookup yields CDR1 KGHSH and CDR2 LQKENI.

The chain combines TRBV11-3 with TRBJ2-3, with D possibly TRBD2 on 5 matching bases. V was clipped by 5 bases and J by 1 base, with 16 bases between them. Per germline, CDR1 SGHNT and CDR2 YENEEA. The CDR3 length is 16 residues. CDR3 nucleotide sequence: TGTGCCAGCAGCAAAGGGAGAGGTAGCGGCACAGATACGCAGTATTTT. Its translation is CASSKGRGSGTDTQYF.

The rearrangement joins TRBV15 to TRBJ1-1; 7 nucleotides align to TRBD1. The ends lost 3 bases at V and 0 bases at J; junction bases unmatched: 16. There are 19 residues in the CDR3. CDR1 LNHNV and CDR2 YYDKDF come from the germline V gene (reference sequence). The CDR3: CATSSASGQRVGLNTEAFF. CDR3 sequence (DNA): TGTGCCACCAGCAGCGCGTCGGGACAGAGGGTCGGTCTGAACACTGAAGCTTTCTTT.

The CDR3 DNA reads TGTGCCAGCAGTTACGGTTCAGGGGAAGTTGGAAACACCATATATTTT. It is translated as CASSYGSGEVGNTIYF. The chain is built from TRBV6-5 and TRBJ1-3; possible D gene TRBD1, 6 bases. The V end was cut by 2 bases, the J end by 3 bases, with 14 bases between. The CDR3 has 16 amino acids. Germline V gene lookup returns CDR1 MNHEY and CDR2 SVGAGI.

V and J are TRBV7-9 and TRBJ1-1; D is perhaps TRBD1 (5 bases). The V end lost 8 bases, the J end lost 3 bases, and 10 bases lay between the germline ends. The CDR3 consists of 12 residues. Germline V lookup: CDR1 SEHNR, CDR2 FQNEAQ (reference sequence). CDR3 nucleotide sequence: TGTGCCAGCTGGGAGGGGTACACTGAAGCTTTCTTT. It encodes CASWEGYTEAFF.

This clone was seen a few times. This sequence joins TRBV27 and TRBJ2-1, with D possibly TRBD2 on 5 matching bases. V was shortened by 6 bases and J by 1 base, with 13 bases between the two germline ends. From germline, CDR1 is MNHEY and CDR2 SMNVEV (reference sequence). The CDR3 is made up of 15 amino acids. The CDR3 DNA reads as TGTGCCAGCAGGGCTACCCGCGGGTCCTACAATGAGCAGTTCTTC. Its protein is CASRATRGSYNEQFF.

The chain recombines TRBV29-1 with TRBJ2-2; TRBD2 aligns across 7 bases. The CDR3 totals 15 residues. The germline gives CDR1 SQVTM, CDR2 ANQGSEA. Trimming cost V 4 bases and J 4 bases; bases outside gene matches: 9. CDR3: CSVGPGLHFTGELFF. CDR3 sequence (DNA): TGCAGCGTTGGCCCGGGACTACACTTCACCGGGGAGCTGTTTTTT.

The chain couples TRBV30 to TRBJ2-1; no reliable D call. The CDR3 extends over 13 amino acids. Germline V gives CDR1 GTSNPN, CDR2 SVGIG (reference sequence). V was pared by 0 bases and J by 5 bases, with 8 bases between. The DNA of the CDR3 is TGTGCCTGGAGTGTTTCACAAGACAATGAGCAGTTCTTC. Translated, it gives CAWSVSQDNEQFF.

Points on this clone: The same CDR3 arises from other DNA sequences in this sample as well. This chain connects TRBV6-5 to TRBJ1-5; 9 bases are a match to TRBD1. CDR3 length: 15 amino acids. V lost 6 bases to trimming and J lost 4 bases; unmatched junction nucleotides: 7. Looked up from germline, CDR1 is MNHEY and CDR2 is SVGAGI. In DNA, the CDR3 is TGTGCCAGCAGCGGGACAGGGAAGGGTAATCAGCCCCAGCATTTT. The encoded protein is CASSGTGKGNQPQHF.

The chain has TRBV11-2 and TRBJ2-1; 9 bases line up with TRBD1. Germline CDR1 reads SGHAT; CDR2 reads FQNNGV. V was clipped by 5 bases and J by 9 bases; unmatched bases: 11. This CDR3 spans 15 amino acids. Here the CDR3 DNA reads TGTGCCAGCAGCCCCCGGGACAGGGCTGGGGGTGAGCAGTTCTTC. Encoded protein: CASSPRDRAGGEQFF.

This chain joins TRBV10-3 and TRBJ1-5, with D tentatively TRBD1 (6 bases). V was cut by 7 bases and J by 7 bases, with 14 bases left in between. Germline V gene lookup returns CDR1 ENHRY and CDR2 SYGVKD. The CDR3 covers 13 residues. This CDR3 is CAIMGTQGQPQHF. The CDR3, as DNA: TGTGCCATCATGGGCACGCAGGGGCAGCCCCAGCATTTT.

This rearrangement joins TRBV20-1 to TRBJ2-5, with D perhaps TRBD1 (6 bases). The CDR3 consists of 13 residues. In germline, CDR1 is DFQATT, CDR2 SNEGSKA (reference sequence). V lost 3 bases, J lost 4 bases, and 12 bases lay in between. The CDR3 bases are TGCAGTGCTAGTCAGGGGTTGCGAGAGACCCAGTACTTC. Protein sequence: CSASQGLRETQYF.